This is a list of T cell receptor beta chains from one sample in a study of OX40 agonist ivuxolimab in advanced cancers. TCRdb's copy holds only in-frame clones and misses some; the assay was immunoSEQ multiplex PCR. Among more than 40,000 clones listed, 80% to 90% were seen once. The specimen was CD4+ or CD8+ T cells sorted from blood, collected in a trial of the OX40 agonist ivuxolimab. All receptors come from an adult with an advanced solid tumor such as melanoma, head and neck, liver or kidney cancer. The CDR3 runs from the conserved cysteine through the conserved F or W. A D gene is named only where the DNA matches it firmly. Expanded clones get a size class; other rows say once, few or many, or leave the size out.

v_gene: TRBV14; d_gene: TRBD1; j_gene: TRBJ2-7; abundance: -; CDR3nt: TGTGCCAGCAGCGAATGGGACAGTCTCTCCTACGAGCAGTACTTC; CDR3aa: CASSEWDSLSYEQYF
v_gene: TRBV7-9; d_gene: TRBD1; j_gene: TRBJ1-2; abundance: -; CDR3nt: TGTGCCAGCAGCCCGGGACAGAACTATGGCTACACCTTC; CDR3aa: CASSPGQNYGYTF
v_gene: TRBV7-8; d_gene: -; j_gene: TRBJ1-6; abundance: -; CDR3nt: TGTGCCAGCAGCTTAAGGCGGGTGCATAATTCACCCCTCCACTTT; CDR3aa: CASSLRRVHNSPLHF
v_gene: TRBV4-3; d_gene: -; j_gene: TRBJ1-2; abundance: -; CDR3nt: TGCGCCAGCAGCCAGGACACAGGGTGGACCTATGGCTACACCTTC; CDR3aa: CASSQDTGWTYGYTF
v_gene: TRBV30; d_gene: -; j_gene: TRBJ2-5; abundance: -; CDR3nt: TGTGCCTGGAGTGTACAAGGAGAGACCCAGTACTTC; CDR3aa: CAWSVQGETQYF
v_gene: TRBV7-3; d_gene: -; j_gene: TRBJ2-3; abundance: -; CDR3nt: TGTGCCAGCAGCTCAAGGGACGGGGCGGCAGATACGCAGTATTTT; CDR3aa: CASSSRDGAADTQYF
v_gene: TRBV15; d_gene: -; j_gene: TRBJ1-1; abundance: -; CDR3nt: TGTGCCACCAGCTCCCGGGGGGTTGACACTGAAGCTTTCTTT; CDR3aa: CATSSRGVDTEAFF
v_gene: TRBV7-9; d_gene: TRBD1; j_gene: TRBJ1-1; abundance: -; CDR3nt: TGTGCCAGCAGCTTAAAGGGGGCGGGGAACACTGAAGCTTTCTTT; CDR3aa: CASSLKGAGNTEAFF
v_gene: TRBV11-2; d_gene: TRBD1; j_gene: TRBJ2-3; abundance: -; CDR3nt: TGTGCCAGCAGCGCGGGGACAGGGACAGATACGCAGTATTTT; CDR3aa: CASSAGTGTDTQYF
v_gene: TRBV5-1; d_gene: -; j_gene: TRBJ1-2; abundance: -; CDR3nt: TGCGCCAGCAGCGTCAGGGAAAGTAGCTATGGCTACACCTTC; CDR3aa: CASSVRESSYGYTF
v_gene: TRBV7-2; d_gene: TRBD1; j_gene: TRBJ1-1; abundance: -; CDR3nt: TGTGCCAGCAGCTTCCGGGACAGGGCTTACACTGAAGCTTTCTTT; CDR3aa: CASSFRDRAYTEAFF
v_gene: TRBV19; d_gene: TRBD2; j_gene: TRBJ2-3; abundance: -; CDR3nt: TGTGCCAGTACCCCATTCGGGGGGGACACAGATACGCAGTATTTT; CDR3aa: CASTPFGGDTDTQYF
v_gene: TRBV29-1; d_gene: -; j_gene: TRBJ1-1; abundance: once; CDR3nt: TGCACACGGATGGGGTGGGGTTTGAACACTGAAGCTTTCTTT; CDR3aa: CTRMGWGLNTEAFF
v_gene: TRBV4-1; d_gene: TRBD1; j_gene: TRBJ2-1; abundance: -; CDR3nt: TGCGCCAGCAGCCAAACCGGGACAGGGGGCGATGAGCAGTTCTTC; CDR3aa: CASSQTGTGGDEQFF
v_gene: TRBV12-5; d_gene: TRBD1; j_gene: TRBJ2-7; abundance: once; CDR3nt: TGTGCTAGTGGTGACCAGGGGGCGCTTTTTTACGAGCAGTACTTC; CDR3aa: CASGDQGALFYEQYF
v_gene: TRBV5-1; d_gene: TRBD1; j_gene: TRBJ2-7; abundance: -; CDR3nt: TGCGCCAGCAGCACAGCCGGGACAGGGGGCTCCGAGCAGTACTTC; CDR3aa: CASSTAGTGGSEQYF
v_gene: TRBV7-9; d_gene: -; j_gene: TRBJ2-7; abundance: -; CDR3nt: TGTGCCAGCAGCAAGAGGGACTTTTTTTCCGACGAGCAGTACTTC; CDR3aa: CASSKRDFFSDEQYF
v_gene: TRBV5-1; d_gene: -; j_gene: TRBJ1-2; abundance: few; CDR3nt: TGCGCCAGCAGCCGTTCGGGACTTGGCTATGGCTACACCTTC; CDR3aa: CASSRSGLGYGYTF
v_gene: TRBV19; d_gene: TRBD1; j_gene: TRBJ1-5; abundance: -; CDR3nt: TGTGCCAGTAGTATTAACAGGGGTCAGCCCCAGCATTTT; CDR3aa: CASSINRGQPQHF
v_gene: TRBV14; d_gene: TRBD2; j_gene: TRBJ2-7; abundance: few; CDR3nt: TGTGCCAGCAGCCAACGAAGGGGACTAGCGGGAGAGAGCCTCTACGAGCAGTACTTC; CDR3aa: CASSQRRGLAGESLYEQYF
v_gene: TRBV29-1; d_gene: -; j_gene: TRBJ1-2; abundance: -; CDR3nt: TGCAGCGTTGTGACAGTTTATGGCTACACCTTC; CDR3aa: CSVVTVYGYTF
v_gene: TRBV13; d_gene: -; j_gene: TRBJ1-1; abundance: -; CDR3nt: TGTGCCAGCAGCACTCAGGGTAACACTGAAGCTTTCTTT; CDR3aa: CASSTQGNTEAFF
v_gene: TRBV9; d_gene: -; j_gene: TRBJ2-5; abundance: -; CDR3nt: TGTGCCAGCAGCGTTCGGGGATGGGAGACCCAGTACTTC; CDR3aa: CASSVRGWETQYF
v_gene: TRBV10-2; d_gene: TRBD1; j_gene: TRBJ1-1; abundance: -; CDR3nt: TGCGCCAGCAGACGGACAGGGGGGTGGGGCACTGAAGCTTTCTTT; CDR3aa: CASRRTGGWGTEAFF
v_gene: TRBV27; d_gene: -; j_gene: TRBJ1-2; abundance: -; CDR3nt: TGTGCCAGCAGTTTAAGGGGCCTTAACTATGGCTACACCTTC; CDR3aa: CASSLRGLNYGYTF
v_gene: TRBV5-1; d_gene: -; j_gene: TRBJ2-7; abundance: -; CDR3nt: TGCGCCAGCAGCGCGGACGGCTACGAGCAGTACTTC; CDR3aa: CASSADGYEQYF
v_gene: TRBV19; d_gene: -; j_gene: TRBJ1-1; abundance: -; CDR3nt: TGTGCCAGTAGTTTTTACAGCAACACTGAAGCTTTCTTT; CDR3aa: CASSFYSNTEAFF
v_gene: TRBV6-5; d_gene: -; j_gene: TRBJ2-7; abundance: -; CDR3nt: TGTGCCAGCAGTTACTGGGTGGGAGGAAGCTCCTACGAGCAGTACTTC; CDR3aa: CASSYWVGGSSYEQYF
v_gene: TRBV19; d_gene: -; j_gene: TRBJ1-1; abundance: few; CDR3nt: TGTGCCAGTAGTTATGGCACTGAAGCTTTCTTT; CDR3aa: CASSYGTEAFF
v_gene: TRBV7-3; d_gene: TRBD2; j_gene: TRBJ2-1; abundance: -; CDR3nt: TGTGCCAGCAGCTATGGGACTAGCGGGAGTTCGAATGAGCAGTTCTTC; CDR3aa: CASSYGTSGSSNEQFF
v_gene: TRBV4-3; d_gene: -; j_gene: TRBJ2-7; abundance: -; CDR3nt: TGCGCCAGCAGCCAAGAAGATCGAGACAGGTCCGCCTACGAGCAGTACTTC; CDR3aa: CASSQEDRDRSAYEQYF
v_gene: TRBV19; d_gene: TRBD1; j_gene: TRBJ1-2; abundance: -; CDR3nt: TGTGCCAGTAGTATCCCAGGACAGGGCCTATATGGCTACACCTTC; CDR3aa: CASSIPGQGLYGYTF
v_gene: TRBV14; d_gene: TRBD1; j_gene: TRBJ1-1; abundance: -; CDR3nt: TGTGCCAGCACCCTCAGGACAGGGGTGAACACTGAAGCTTTCTTT; CDR3aa: CASTLRTGVNTEAFF
v_gene: TRBV9; d_gene: TRBD2; j_gene: TRBJ2-5; abundance: -; CDR3nt: TGTGCCAGCCAAGAGGGCGGGGGTAGAGAGACCCAGTACTTC; CDR3aa: CASQEGGGRETQYF
v_gene: TRBV27; d_gene: -; j_gene: TRBJ1-2; abundance: once; CDR3nt: TGTGCCAGCACTCCGCAGGGTGGAGGCTATGGCTACACCTTC; CDR3aa: CASTPQGGGYGYTF
v_gene: TRBV29-1; d_gene: -; j_gene: TRBJ1-5; abundance: -; CDR3nt: TGCAGCGTTGACGCAGGTCCCAATCAGCCCCAGCATTTT; CDR3aa: CSVDAGPNQPQHF
v_gene: TRBV27; d_gene: -; j_gene: TRBJ1-5; abundance: -; CDR3nt: TGTGCCAGCAGTTTCTCATCGCGTCAGCCCCAGCATTTT; CDR3aa: CASSFSSRQPQHF
v_gene: TRBV7-9; d_gene: -; j_gene: TRBJ1-1; abundance: -; CDR3nt: TGTGCCAGCAGCTTGGGTCCGGGAGGGACTAACACTGAAGCTTTCTTT; CDR3aa: CASSLGPGGTNTEAFF
v_gene: TRBV15; d_gene: TRBD1; j_gene: TRBJ1-5; abundance: once; CDR3nt: TGTGCCACCAGCAGATCAGGGGGCCCCAATCAGCCCCAGCATTTT; CDR3aa: CATSRSGGPNQPQHF
v_gene: TRBV19; d_gene: -; j_gene: TRBJ1-2; abundance: -; CDR3nt: TGTGCCAGTAGCGGATATGGCTACACCTTC; CDR3aa: CASSGYGYTF
v_gene: TRBV11-2; d_gene: -; j_gene: TRBJ1-2; abundance: -; CDR3nt: TGTGCCAGCAGCTTGGGGGGAACCTATGGCTACACCTTC; CDR3aa: CASSLGGTYGYTF
v_gene: TRBV9; d_gene: -; j_gene: TRBJ2-4; abundance: -; CDR3nt: TGTGCCAGCAGCCCCTTAGCGGACTCTAAAAACATTCAGTACTTC; CDR3aa: CASSPLADSKNIQYF
v_gene: TRBV11-2; d_gene: -; j_gene: TRBJ1-2; abundance: -; CDR3nt: TGTGCCAGCAGCTTAGGACCCTACTATGGCTACACCTTC; CDR3aa: CASSLGPYYGYTF
v_gene: TRBV4-3; d_gene: TRBD1; j_gene: TRBJ2-7; abundance: -; CDR3nt: TGCGCCAGCAGCCACCCGGAGCAGGGGGAATTATACGAGCAGTACTTC; CDR3aa: CASSHPEQGELYEQYF
v_gene: TRBV11-2; d_gene: -; j_gene: TRBJ2-2; abundance: -; CDR3nt: TGTGCCAGCAGCTTAGTGGTATTCGGTTACACCGGGGAGCTGTTTTTT; CDR3aa: CASSLVVFGYTGELFF
v_gene: TRBV5-5; d_gene: -; j_gene: TRBJ2-2; abundance: -; CDR3nt: TGTGCCAGCAGCTTGGCCTTCAGCTTTAGTTTGGCCGGGGAGCTGTTTTTT; CDR3aa: CASSLAFSFSLAGELFF
v_gene: TRBV30; d_gene: TRBD2; j_gene: TRBJ2-1; abundance: -; CDR3nt: TGTGCCTGGAGTAACCCCGGGGAGGGCTACAATGAGCAGTTCTTC; CDR3aa: CAWSNPGEGYNEQFF
v_gene: TRBV4-3; d_gene: -; j_gene: TRBJ2-7; abundance: -; CDR3nt: TGCGCCAGCAGCCTCACGGCGGGGGCTAACGAGCAGTACTTC; CDR3aa: CASSLTAGANEQYF
v_gene: TRBV7-9; d_gene: TRBD2; j_gene: TRBJ2-1; abundance: -; CDR3nt: TGTGCCAGCAGCTTAACAACCCCCCGGGACTATTACAATGAGCAGTTCTTC; CDR3aa: CASSLTTPRDYYNEQFF
v_gene: TRBV9; d_gene: -; j_gene: TRBJ2-3; abundance: -; CDR3nt: TGTGCCAGCAGCGTGGCAGGGTTCCCAGATACGCAGTATTTT; CDR3aa: CASSVAGFPDTQYF
v_gene: TRBV4-1; d_gene: -; j_gene: TRBJ2-1; abundance: once; CDR3nt: TGCGCCAGCAGCCTCTCCGGGACTTTCGTCGAGCAGTTCTTC; CDR3aa: CASSLSGTFVEQFF
v_gene: TRBV5-5; d_gene: -; j_gene: TRBJ2-2; abundance: -; CDR3nt: TGTGCCAGCAGCTTGAAGGGTTATGGCGGGGAGCTGTTTTTT; CDR3aa: CASSLKGYGGELFF
v_gene: TRBV4-3; d_gene: -; j_gene: TRBJ2-7; abundance: -; CDR3nt: TGCGCCAGCAGCCAAGGAAATGGGGCCTACGAGCAGTACTTC; CDR3aa: CASSQGNGAYEQYF
v_gene: TRBV6-6; d_gene: -; j_gene: TRBJ2-7; abundance: -; CDR3nt: TGTGCCAGCAGTTACTCACGGGATTGGTCCTACGAGCAGTACTTC; CDR3aa: CASSYSRDWSYEQYF
v_gene: TRBV7-9; d_gene: TRBD2; j_gene: TRBJ2-7; abundance: -; CDR3nt: TGTGCCAGCAGCTTTAGCCCTAGCGGAGCCTACGAGCAGTACTTC; CDR3aa: CASSFSPSGAYEQYF
v_gene: TRBV19; d_gene: -; j_gene: TRBJ2-1; abundance: -; CDR3nt: TGTGCCAGTAGTATTGGTGGACTCGAGCAGTTCTTC; CDR3aa: CASSIGGLEQFF
v_gene: TRBV7-9; d_gene: -; j_gene: TRBJ1-1; abundance: -; CDR3nt: TGTGCCAGCAGCTTAGGCGGGAGCTACTTGAACACTGAAGCTTTCTTT; CDR3aa: CASSLGGSYLNTEAFF
v_gene: TRBV7-6; d_gene: -; j_gene: TRBJ1-1; abundance: -; CDR3nt: TGTGCCAGCAGCTTAACGCAAAAACAGGGTACTGAAGCTTTCTTT; CDR3aa: CASSLTQKQGTEAFF
v_gene: TRBV7-9; d_gene: TRBD2; j_gene: TRBJ2-7; abundance: -; CDR3nt: TGTGCCAGCAGCTACGGACTAGCAAGAGACGAGCAGTACTTC; CDR3aa: CASSYGLARDEQYF